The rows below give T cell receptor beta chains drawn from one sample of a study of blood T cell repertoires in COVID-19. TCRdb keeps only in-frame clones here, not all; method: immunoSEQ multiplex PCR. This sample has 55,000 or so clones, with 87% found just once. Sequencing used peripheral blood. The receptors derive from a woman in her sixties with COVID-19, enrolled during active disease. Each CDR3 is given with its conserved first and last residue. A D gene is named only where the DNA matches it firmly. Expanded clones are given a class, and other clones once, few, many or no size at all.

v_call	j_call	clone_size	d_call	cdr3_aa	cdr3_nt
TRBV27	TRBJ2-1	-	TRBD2	CASSLYWRLAGSYNEQFF	TGTGCCAGCAGTTTATATTGGAGACTAGCGGGATCCTACAATGAGCAGTTCTTC
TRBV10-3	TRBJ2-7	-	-	CAISDSSNSYEQYF	TGTGCCATCAGTGATAGTAGTAACTCCTACGAGCAGTACTTC
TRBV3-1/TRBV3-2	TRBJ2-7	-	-	CASSQGLAEAYEQYF	TGTGCCAGCAGCCAAGGGCTGGCGGAAGCCTACGAGCAGTACTTC
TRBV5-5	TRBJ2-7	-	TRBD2	CASSPRLAGEDEQYF	TGTGCCAGCAGCCCTCGACTAGCGGGAGAGGACGAGCAGTACTTC
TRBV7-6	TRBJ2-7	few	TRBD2	CASSLSSGTPYEQYF	TGTGCCAGCAGCTTAAGTAGCGGGACCCCCTACGAGCAGTACTTC
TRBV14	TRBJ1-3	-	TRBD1	CASSHRQGVSGNTIYF	TGTGCCAGCAGCCATCGACAGGGGGTGTCTGGAAACACCATATATTTT
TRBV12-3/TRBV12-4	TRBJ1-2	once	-	CASTGLLGYTF	TGTGCCAGCACTGGGCTCCTTGGCTACACCTTC
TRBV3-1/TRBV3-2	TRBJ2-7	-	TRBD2	CASSWAGTSYEQYF	TGTGCCAGCAGCTGGGCCGGGACTAGTTACGAGCAGTACTTC
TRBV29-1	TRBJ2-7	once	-	CSVAIGLGEQYF	TGCAGCGTTGCGATAGGACTGGGCGAGCAGTACTTC
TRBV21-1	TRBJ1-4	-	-	CASSKTGPLTGTANEKLFF	TGTGCCAGCAGCAAGACAGGCCCTCTTACCGGGACAGCTAATGAAAAACTGTTTTTT
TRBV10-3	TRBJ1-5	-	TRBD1	CAISNGWTGDQPQHF	TGTGCCATCAGTAACGGCTGGACAGGGGATCAGCCCCAGCATTTT
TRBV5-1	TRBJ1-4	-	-	CASSYGTKNEKLFF	TGCGCCAGCAGCTACGGGACAAAGAATGAAAAACTGTTTTTT
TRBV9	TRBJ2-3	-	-	CASSVQGSDTQYF	TGTGCCAGCAGCGTGCAGGGGTCAGATACGCAGTATTTT
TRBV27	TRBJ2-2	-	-	CASRPLRTDSSRGELFF	TGTGCCAGCCGGCCCCTCCGGACAGATTCCTCTCGCGGGGAGCTGTTTTTT
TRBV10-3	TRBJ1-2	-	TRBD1	CAISTGDSRSYTF	TGTGCCATCAGCACCGGGGACAGTAGGAGCTACACCTTC
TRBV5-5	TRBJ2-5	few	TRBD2	CASSLLAGFQETQYF	TGTGCCAGCAGCTTGCTAGCGGGATTCCAAGAGACCCAGTACTTC